The 23 T cell receptor beta chains reported below all come from one sample, sequenced in a study of T cell responses to AZD1222 COVID-19 vaccine. Clones were read by immunoSEQ multiplex PCR, and TCRdb kept only the in-frame ones, dropping some. The data contain about 85,000 clones, around 93% of them singletons. Sequencing used peripheral blood, obtained 28 days after the second AZD1222 dose. These receptors all come from an adult who received the AZD1222 COVID-19 vaccine.

The chain couples TRBV4-1 to TRBJ1-4; 8 bases agree with TRBD1. After removal of 4 bases from V and 2 bases from J, the junction contained 12 bases not matched to a gene. The germline CDR1 and CDR2 sequences are MGHRA and YSYEKL. The CDR3 is made up of 18 amino acids. The CDR3 sequence: CASSRIPGQALTNEKLFF. The CDR3 nucleotides read TGCGCCAGCAGCCGGATACCGGGACAGGCGTTGACTAATGAAAAACTGTTTTTT.

This clone was counted between two and nine times. The chain has TRBV11-1 and TRBJ2-7; 9 bases agree with TRBD2. V lost 2 bases and J lost 4; bases outside the gene matches: 6. Germline V gene data show CDR1 as SGHAT and CDR2 as FQDESV (reference sequence). The CDR3 loop spans 15 amino acids. The CDR3 is CASSLNGGRGYEQYF. DNA of the CDR3: TGTGCCAGCAGCTTAAACGGCGGGAGGGGGTACGAGCAGTACTTC.

The V gene is TRBV7-9, the J gene TRBJ2-3; TRBD1 matches at 7 bases. V lost 10 bases and J lost 0; bases outside the gene matches: 7. This CDR3 has 14 amino acids. Germline assignment: CDR1 SEHNR and CDR2 FQNEAQ (reference sequence). CDR3 sequence reads: CANNRGPSTDTQYF. CDR3 bases: TGTGCCAATAACAGGGGACCTAGCACAGATACGCAGTATTTT.

Here the CDR3 reads CASSPGTGGNQPQHF. The CDR3 bases are TGTGCCAGCAGCCCTGGGACAGGGGGGAATCAGCCCCAGCATTTT. V gene TRBV6-2 or TRBV6-3 combines with J gene TRBJ1-5; the match to TRBD1 covers 11 bases. This CDR3 has 15 amino acids. Germline V gene lookup returns CDR1 MNHEY and CDR2 SVGEGT. V was pared by 6 bases and J by 4 bases, with 5 bases of the junction left unmatched.

V gene TRBV4-1 combines with J gene TRBJ1-4, with TRBD1 matching 11 bases. The CDR3 loop spans 16 amino acids. V was pared by 2 bases and J by 7 bases, with 6 bases of the junction left unmatched. The germline CDR1 and CDR2 sequences are MGHRA and YSYEKL. Here the CDR3 DNA reads TGCGCCAGCAGCCAAACCCCCGGGACAGGGGGTGAAAAACTGTTTTTT. This codes for CASSQTPGTGGEKLFF.

The CDR3 nucleotides are TGTGCCACCCAAAAGCCGGTGTCCATCAATGAGCAGTTCTTC. As protein: CATQKPVSINEQFF. This chain uses TRBV2 with TRBJ2-1; D unresolved. Trimming removed 10 bases from V and 6 bases from J, with 19 bases in between. CDR3 length: 14 amino acids. Germline CDR1 and CDR2: SNHLY and FYNNEI.

The chain couples TRBV7-8 to TRBJ1-5; the D gene is possibly TRBD1 (5 bases). This CDR3 spans 15 amino acids. Germline lookup yields CDR1 SGHVS and CDR2 FQNEAQ. The V end lost 4 bases, the J end lost 2 bases, and 12 bases lay between the germline ends. CDR3 DNA sequence: TGTGCCAGCAGCTCGAGGGACGAAGGCAATCAGCCCCAGCATTTT. It translates to CASSSRDEGNQPQHF.

The V gene is TRBV19, the J gene TRBJ1-4, with a tentative D call TRBD1 (6 bases). V was pared by 6 bases and J by 5 bases, with 13 bases between. CDR1 LNHDA and CDR2 SQIVND come from the germline V gene (reference sequence). The CDR3 covers 14 residues. CDR3 coding DNA: TGTGCCAGTAGAGAAACCGGGACAAATGAAAAACTGTTTTTT. As protein: CASRETGTNEKLFF.

The chain carries TRBV7-2 and TRBJ2-5; TRBD1 matches 7 bases. This CDR3 region has 13 residues. Germline CDR1 SGHTA, CDR2 FQGNSA. The V and J ends lost 6 bases and 2 bases, in that order; junction bases with no gene match: 3. The CDR3 here is CASRQDRQETQYF. For the CDR3, the DNA is TGTGCCAGCAGACAGGACAGGCAAGAGACCCAGTACTTC.

The chain joins TRBV7-9 to TRBJ1-2; 9 nucleotides agree with TRBD1. The V and J ends lost 2 bases and 6 bases, in that order; junction bases with no gene match: 1. The CDR3 contains 13 residues. The germline gives CDR1 SEHNR, CDR2 FQNEAQ (reference sequence). CDR3 sequence reads: CASSLTGGHGYTF. The CDR3 nucleotides read TGTGCCAGCAGCTTAACAGGGGGCCATGGCTACACCTTC. Drawing the rest from reference TRBV7-9 and TRBJ1-2, the complete variable domain is DTGVSQNPRHKITKRGQNVTFRCDPISEHNRLYWYRQTLGQGPEFLTYFQNEAQLEKSRLLSDRFSAERPKGSFSTLEIQRTEQGDSAMYLCASSLTGGHGYTFGSGTRLTVV.

The V call is TRBV3-1 (or the pseudogene TRBV3-2), the J call TRBJ2-4; D ambiguous. This CDR3 comprises 15 residues. Germline loops: CDR1 LGHDT, CDR2 YNNKEL (reference sequence). V lost 4 bases, J lost 5 bases, and 15 bases lay in between. The CDR3 spells CASSRQWAQENIQYF. CDR3 in DNA: TGTGCCAGCAGCCGGCAATGGGCACAAGAAAACATTCAGTACTTC.

CDR3 region: CASSPRKGEQYF. The DNA for the CDR3 is TGTGCCAGTAGTCCTCGGAAGGGGGAGCAGTACTTC. This rearrangement joins TRBV19 to TRBJ2-7; D is possibly TRBD1 (5 bases). V shed 5 bases and J shed 7 bases, with 12 bases lying between them. The CDR3 spans 12 residues. CDR1 is LNHDA, CDR2 SQIVND, per germline (reference sequence).

The chain combines TRBV27 with TRBJ2-7, with 8 positions matching TRBD2. Trimming took 2 bases from V and 0 from J; bases not matched to a gene: 9. Germline CDR1 is MNHEY and CDR2 is SMNVEV (reference sequence). There are 17 residues in the CDR3. CDR3 amino acids: CASSLKGGGLGSYEQYF. The CDR3 DNA is TGTGCCAGCAGTTTAAAGGGGGGGGGACTAGGCTCCTACGAGCAGTACTTC.

The DNA for the CDR3 is TGTGCCAGCAGCTCAATTGGCGGACAGGTCTCGTCTAACTATGGCTACACCTTC. Protein: CASSSIGGQVSSNYGYTF. The rearrangement joins TRBV7-3 to TRBJ1-2; 7 bases map to TRBD1. This CDR3 spans 18 amino acids. Losses at the gene ends were 4 bases for V and 0 bases for J; bases not matched to a gene: 14. Germline CDR1 SGHTA, CDR2 FQGTGA. Together with reference TRBV7-3 and TRBJ1-2, the CDR3 gives the full variable domain: GAGVSQTPSNKVTEKGKYVELRCDPISGHTALYWYRQSLGQGPEFLIYFQGTGAADDSGLPNDRFFAVRPEGSVSTLKIQRTERGDSAVYLCASSSIGGQVSSNYGYTFGSGTRLTVV.

This clone was observed once. This rearrangement joins TRBV7-3 to TRBJ1-5; D not certain. V gave up 4 bases and J gave up 5 bases, with 27 bases separating them. Germline V CDR1 and CDR2: SGHTA, FQGTGA. CDR3 length: 19 amino acids. The CDR3 sequence: CASSSYGGGSRVHDQPQHF. The CDR3 region has the DNA TGTGCCAGCAGCTCGTATGGAGGAGGGAGCCGGGTCCACGATCAGCCCCAGCATTTT.

V and J are TRBV11-2 and TRBJ2-1; 7 nucleotides agree with TRBD1. The CDR3 extends over 15 amino acids. V shed 3 bases, J shed 6 bases, and the junction held 8 bases outside the gene matches. From germline, CDR1 is SGHAT and CDR2 FQNNGV. The CDR3 region is CASSLEATGPNEQFF. As DNA, the CDR3 is TGTGCCAGCAGCTTGGAGGCGACAGGGCCCAATGAGCAGTTCTTC.

This rearrangement joins TRBV2 to TRBJ2-7, with unresolved D. Trimming took off 4 bases at V and 0 bases at J, with 7 bases between the two ends. The germline gives CDR1 SNHLY, CDR2 FYNNEI. This CDR3 contains 13 residues. CDR3 sequence: CASSAQSSYEQYF. CDR3 sequence (DNA): TGTGCCAGCAGTGCCCAGAGCTCCTACGAGCAGTACTTC.

The CDR3 DNA sequence: TGTGCCACCAAGGGGGGATACAATGAGCAGTTCTTC. It codes for CATKGGYNEQFF. V usage is TRBV24-1 and J usage is TRBJ2-1; D is tentatively TRBD1 or TRBD2 (6 bases each). Trimming removed 8 bases from V and 4 bases from J, with 8 bases in between. CDR3 length equals 12 residues. CDR1 is KGHDR and CDR2 is SFDVKD in the germline V gene.

The rearrangement joins TRBV12-3 or TRBV12-4 to TRBJ1-4; unclear D gene. CDR3 length equals 13 residues. V gave up 3 bases and J gave up 2 bases, with 4 bases separating them. The CDR3 region is CASSFSTNEKLFF. DNA of the CDR3: TGTGCCAGCAGTTTTAGCACTAATGAAAAACTGTTTTTT.

The sample holds a few counts of this clone. The identical CDR3 is also encoded by other nucleotide sequences in the sample. The J gene is TRBJ1-1, the V gene TRBV11-3; unclear D gene. V shed 1 base and J shed 1 base, with 4 bases lying between them. The CDR3 covers 13 residues. CDR1 is SGHNT, CDR2 YENEEA, per germline. The CDR3 bases are TGTGCCAGCAGCTTAGGTGGGAACACTGAAGCTTTCTTT. Translated, it gives CASSLGGNTEAFF.

The rearrangement uses TRBV4-1 and TRBJ2-3; 8 nucleotides agree with TRBD2. Germline V gene lookup returns CDR1 MGHRA and CDR2 YSYEKL. V was clipped by 2 bases and J by 3 bases; unmatched bases: 7. The CDR3 covers 16 residues. The CDR3 nucleotides are TGCGCCAGCAGCCAACATCCGGGACTAGGTACAGATACGCAGTATTTT. This translates into CASSQHPGLGTDTQYF.

J is TRBJ2-2 and V is TRBV2; D remains ambiguous. Germline V CDR1 and CDR2: SNHLY, FYNNEI. The CDR3 extends over 11 amino acids. Between the trimmed V and J ends, which lost 6 bases and 5 bases, there was a span of 4 bases. This CDR3 reads CASRVTGELFF. The CDR3 DNA sequence: TGTGCCAGCAGGGTTACCGGGGAGCTGTTTTTT.

V and J are TRBV29-1 and TRBJ2-5; no clear D. V dropped 7 bases and J dropped 2 bases, with 14 bases sitting between them. Germline CDR1 is SQVTM and CDR2 is ANQGSEA. The CDR3 runs to 13 residues. CDR3 nucleotide sequence: TGCAGCGCCTACACCTTCCTACAAGAGACCCAGTACTTC. Amino acids: CSAYTFLQETQYF.